The T cell receptor (beta chain) under discussion was sequenced for a study of graft-versus-host responses after intestinal transplantation. Study in general: All recipients got anti-thymocyte globulin induction, then tacrolimus and steroids for 2 to 3 years.

General study points: Some GvH clones appeared in ileal mucosa or blood before recipient bone marrow. Elevated graft-versus-host to host-versus-graft clonal ratios in allografts were recorded for patients with graft-donor T cell macrochimerism.

Assay used: immunoSEQ multiplex PCR; TCRdb lists only in-frame clones, some missing. The sample records under 150,000 clones, approximately 92% being singletons. This CDR3 spans 14 amino acids. The trim removed 5 bases at V and 4 bases at J, leaving 7 bases unmatched. CDR1 and CDR2 from the germline V gene are SGHKS and YYEKEE (reference sequence). This clone has only one observation. The antigen remains unidentified. The sample here was unstimulated CD4+ T cells sorted from spleen or lymph node cells, taken before intestinal transplant. The genes are TRBV5-5 and TRBJ2-7; 9 nucleotides agree with TRBD1. This sequence originates from a human donor who received an intestinal transplant. CDR3 DNA sequence: TGTGCCAGCAGGGACCCGGGACAGGGTTACGAGCAGTACTTC. Its protein is CASRDPGQGYEQYF.